The clone carrying this T cell receptor (beta chain) was observed a single time. These data come from a study of blood T cell repertoires in COVID-19. Libraries were prepared by immunoSEQ multiplex PCR; TCRdb keeps only in-frame clonotypes and omits some of them. The sample contains about 90,000 clones, less than 85% of which appear only once. V gave up 1 base and J gave up 4 bases; unmatched junction bases: 2. Germline V gene lookup returns CDR1 LNHDA and CDR2 SQIVND (reference sequence). The CDR3 runs to 14 residues. Sequencing was carried out using peripheral blood. This chain connects TRBV19 to TRBJ1-2, with 8 bases fitting TRBD1. This sequence was found in a man in his 70s with acute or convalescent COVID-19. The CDR3 nucleotides are TGTGCCAGTAGTATAGCAGGGGGCGGCTATGGCTACACCTTC. This translates into CASSIAGGGYGYTF. Based on the CDR3 plus reference TRBV19 and TRBJ1-2, the full variable domain is DGGITQSPKYLFRKEGQNVTLSCEQNLNHDAMYWYRQDPGQGLRLIYYSQIVNDFQKGDIAEGYSVSREKKESFPLTVTSAQKNPTAFYLCASSIAGGGYGYTFGSGTRLTVV.